One sample yielded the 18 T cell receptor beta chains listed below, sequenced in a study of CD8+CD57+ T cells in acquired aplastic anemia. Profiles of TCR beta VDJ and CDR3 were generated from a genomic DNA template. TCRdb analysed the reads with MiXCR anew, one entry per CDR3 protein. In the table there are 250,000 to 350,000 distinct CDR3 sequences, 45% to 65% of which are singletons. The sample taken for sequencing was sorted CD4+, CD8+, or CD8+CD57+ T cells (not recorded which) from PBMCs. Receptor source: a human donor with severe aplastic anemia or a healthy control (not recorded which).

There are a few counts of this clonotype. This chain uses TRBV18 with TRBJ1-2, with D tentatively TRBD1 (6 bases). The CDR3 consists of 16 residues. From germline, CDR1 is KGHSH and CDR2 LQKENI. Trimming cost V 3 bases and J 6 bases, with 20 bases left between them. In DNA, the CDR3 is TGTGCCAGCTCACCCCGGGGGAGGACAGCGGACCATGGCTACACCTTC. Residues: CASSPRGRTADHGYTF.

V is TRBV4-2 and J is TRBJ1-3; possibly TRBD1 for D (5 bases). V lost 1 base and J lost 4, with 11 bases in between. In germline, CDR1 is LGHNA, CDR2 YNFKEQ. CDR3 length: 15 residues. CDR3 sequence (DNA): TGTGCCAGCAGCCAAGTTGGGACGGAAGGAAACACCATATATTTT. It yields the protein CASSQVGTEGNTIYF.

This clonotype was recorded once. The V gene is TRBV25-1, the J gene TRBJ2-3, with 12 positions matching TRBD2. Germline V gene lookup returns CDR1 MGHDK and CDR2 SYGVNS. The CDR3 totals 17 residues. V dropped 3 bases and J dropped 2; count of bases not matched to a gene: 6. Here the CDR3 DNA reads TGTGCCAGCAGTGAGCCGGGACTAGCGGGCACCACAGATACGCAGTATTTT. It codes for CASSEPGLAGTTDTQYF.

The chain employs TRBV4-1 and TRBJ1-2; D might be TRBD1 (5 bases). The CDR3 sequence is 15 residues long. V was clipped by 1 base and J by 4 bases, with 13 bases between them. Germline V lookup: CDR1 MGHRA, CDR2 YSYEKL. The CDR3 sequence is CASSQGVPTAYGYTF. CDR3 nucleotides: TGCGCCAGCAGCCAAGGCGTCCCGACAGCCTATGGCTACACCTTC.

This chain uses TRBV24-1 with TRBJ2-7; possible D gene TRBD2, 5 bases. Germline CDR1 reads KGHDR; CDR2 reads SFDVKD. Trimming pared 4 bases from V and 4 bases from J, leaving 10 bases between. The CDR3 has 13 amino acids. CDR3 DNA sequence: TGTGCCACCAGTGACCCCTCGGGGTACGAGCAGTACTTC. Translated, it gives CATSDPSGYEQYF.

This clonotype was recorded only once. The chain has TRBV29-1 and TRBJ2-5; 12 nucleotides match TRBD2. V lost 3 bases to trimming and J lost 4 bases; unmatched junction nucleotides: 9. The CDR3 contains 16 residues. The germline gives CDR1 SQVTM, CDR2 ANQGSEA. In DNA, the CDR3 is TGCAGCGTTGAGGGTGCGACTAGCGGGAGTCCAGAGACCCAGTACTTC. Its protein is CSVEGATSGSPETQYF.

The chain recombines TRBV7-3 with TRBJ2-5; possibly TRBD1 or TRBD2 for D (5 bases each). The ends were cut back, 5 bases at V and 1 base at J, with 20 bases in the middle. Germline assignment: CDR1 SGHTA and CDR2 FQGTGA. The CDR3 has 17 residues. The CDR3 nucleotides read TGTGCCAGCAGCGTTGGGAAATTAGACGGGGCCCAAGAGACCCAGTACTTC. It codes for CASSVGKLDGAQETQYF.

In the case of this clonotype: One end of the junction fails to match germline, which may point to a read error. The genes are TRBV9 and TRBJ1-2; D perhaps matches TRBD1 (5 bases). The CDR3 loop spans 17 amino acids. Germline values: CDR1 SGDLS, CDR2 YYNGEE. The CDR3 loop is CTSSVAGGGKVGRGHTF. The CDR3 DNA reads TGTACCAGCAGCGTAGCGGGGGGTGGTAAAGTTGGTCGTGGCCACACCTTC. Full variable domain (missing parts from reference TRBV9 and TRBJ1-2): DSGVTQTPKHLITATGQRVTLRCSPRSGDLSVYWYQQSLDQGLQFLIQYYNGEERAKGNILERFSAQQFPDLHSELNLSSLELGDSALYFCTSSVAGGGKVGRGHTFGSGTRLTVV.

The chain links TRBV24-1 to TRBJ1-4, with 8 positions matching TRBD1. The V and J ends lost 3 bases and 3 bases, in that order; junction bases with no gene match: 8. There are 17 residues in the CDR3. In germline, CDR1 is KGHDR, CDR2 SFDVKD. CDR3 DNA: TGTGCCACCAGTGATCCTCGGACAGGGTCAGCTAATGAAAAACTGTTTTTT. Its protein product is CATSDPRTGSANEKLFF.

This clonotype came up many times. The V gene is TRBV9, the J gene TRBJ2-7; D is uncertain. The CDR3 runs 14 residues. Germline V lookup: CDR1 SGDLS, CDR2 YYNGEE. Trimming stripped 0 bases from V and 6 bases from J, with 13 bases between. The CDR3 sequence: CASSVDPLFSEQYF. Written as DNA, the CDR3 is TGTGCCAGCAGCGTAGACCCATTATTCTCCGAGCAGTACTTC. Variable domain in full (rest from reference TRBV9 and TRBJ2-7): DSGVTQTPKHLITATGQRVTLRCSPRSGDLSVYWYQQSLDQGLQFLIQYYNGEERAKGNILERFSAQQFPDLHSELNLSSLELGDSALYFCASSVDPLFSEQYFGPGTRLTVT.

This chain links TRBV7-9 with TRBJ2-3; TRBD2 is a possible D gene (6 bases). V lost 5 bases and J lost 1, with 16 bases in between. CDR3 size: 16 residues. From germline, CDR1 is SEHNR and CDR2 FQNEAQ (reference sequence). In DNA, the CDR3 is TGTGCCAGCAGCCCCGGCGGGATGGGTGGCACAGATACGCAGTATTTT. It is translated as CASSPGGMGGTDTQYF.

A few counts support this clonotype. This chain links TRBV7-3 with TRBJ2-7; D not certain. The CDR3 loop spans 14 amino acids. Germline loops: CDR1 SGHTA, CDR2 FQGTGA. Trimming stripped 5 bases from V and 5 bases from J, with 16 bases between. CDR3 nucleotide sequence: TGTGCCAGCAGCCTCGCACCAGGCCTCGACGAGCAGTACTTC. Encoded protein: CASSLAPGLDEQYF.

The chain combines TRBV6-2 or TRBV6-3 with TRBJ1-6; D gene ambiguous. Per germline, CDR1 MNHEY and CDR2 SVGEGT. V gave up 6 bases and J gave up 0 bases, with 21 bases separating them. This CDR3 contains 19 residues. CDR3 region: CASRSPLARASSYNSPLHF. CDR3 bases: TGTGCCAGCAGGTCACCTCTCGCCCGGGCCAGCTCCTATAATTCACCCCTCCACTTT.

In its sample, this clonotype was seen a few times. J is TRBJ1-4 and V is TRBV7-8, with 9 nucleotides matching TRBD1. Germline V gives CDR1 SGHVS, CDR2 FQNEAQ. V gave up 2 bases and J gave up 8 bases; unmatched junction bases: 6. CDR3 length: 15 residues. The CDR3 nucleotides are TGTGCCAGCAGCTTATTACAGGGGGCAAGGGAAAAACTGTTTTTT. Translated, it gives CASSLLQGAREKLFF.

The chain carries TRBV5-1 and TRBJ1-4, with no clear D. The V gene's germline CDR1 is SGHRS and CDR2 YFSETQ. The CDR3 is 15 amino acids. The V gene lost 0 bases and the J gene lost 7 bases, with 13 bases spanning the gap. The DNA for the CDR3 is TGCGCCAGCAGCTTGGAGTCCGGGGTTCGTGAAAAACTGTTTTTT. This sequence encodes CASSLESGVREKLFF.

The chain uses TRBV19 and TRBJ1-3; no clear D. This CDR3 contains 14 residues. Germline CDR1 LNHDA, CDR2 SQIVND (reference sequence). Trimming removed 2 bases at V and 2 bases at J, with 7 bases between. Written as DNA, the CDR3 is TGTGCCAGTAGTATATTAGGGCCTGGAAACACCATATATTTT. Translated: CASSILGPGNTIYF.

CDR3 sequence reads: CASSEVNSNQPQHF. The DNA of the CDR3 is TGTGCCAGCAGTGAGGTGAATAGCAATCAGCCCCAGCATTTT. The chain has TRBV2 and TRBJ1-5; D remains unclear. Germline V gene data show CDR1 as SNHLY and CDR2 as FYNNEI. The CDR3 loop spans 14 amino acids. Trimming cost V 3 bases and J 0 bases, with 6 bases left between them. Full variable domain (missing parts from reference TRBV2 and TRBJ1-5): EPEVTQTPSHQVTQMGQEVILRCVPISNHLYFYWYRQILGQKVEFLVSFYNNEISEKSEIFDDQFSVERPDGSNFTLKIRSTKLEDSAMYFCASSEVNSNQPQHFGDGTRLSIL.

The chain links TRBV10-3 to TRBJ2-5; no firm D call. The CDR3 is made up of 11 amino acids. The V gene lost 4 bases and the J gene lost 5 bases, with 5 bases spanning the gap. The germline V gene has CDR1 ENHRY and CDR2 SYGVKD. The CDR3 region is CAISGPETQYF. In DNA, the CDR3 is TGTGCCATCAGTGGGCCTGAGACCCAGTACTTC.